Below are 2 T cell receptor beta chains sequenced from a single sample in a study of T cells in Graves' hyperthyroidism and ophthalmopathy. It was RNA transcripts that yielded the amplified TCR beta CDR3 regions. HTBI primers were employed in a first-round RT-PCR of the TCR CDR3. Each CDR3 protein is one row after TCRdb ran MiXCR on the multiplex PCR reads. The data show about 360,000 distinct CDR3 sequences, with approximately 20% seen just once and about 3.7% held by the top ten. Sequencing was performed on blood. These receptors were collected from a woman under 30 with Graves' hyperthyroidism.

CDR3 amino acids: CARGQDVWAQYF. CDR3 bases: TGTGCCAGGGGACAGGATGTTTGGGCGCAGTATTTT. The chain has TRBV3-1 and TRBJ2-3, with TRBD1 identical over 8 bases. There are 12 residues in the CDR3. Trimming removed 9 bases from V and 10 bases from J; junction bases left unmatched: 9. Germline V lookup: CDR1 LGHDT, CDR2 YNNKEL (reference sequence).

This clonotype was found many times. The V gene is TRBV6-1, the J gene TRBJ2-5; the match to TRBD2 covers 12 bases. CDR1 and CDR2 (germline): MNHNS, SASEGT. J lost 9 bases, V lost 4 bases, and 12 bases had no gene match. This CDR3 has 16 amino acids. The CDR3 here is CASSGKTSGGPVAQYF. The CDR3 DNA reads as TGTGCCAGCAGTGGAAAGACTAGCGGGGGCCCCGTGGCCCAGTACTTC.